This T cell receptor beta chain derives from a study of T cell responses to AZD1222 COVID-19 vaccine. Overall study findings and caveats: It should be noted that donors were predominantly white British and more often female, and clonal diversity was possibly underestimated.

Repertoires were generated with immunoSEQ multiplex PCR, while TCRdb's copy carries only in-frame clones and drops some. The table includes approximately 110,000 clones, around 87% detected once. Germline V gene sequence: CDR1 LNHDA, CDR2 SQIVND (reference sequence). Deletions cut 7 bases from V and 3 bases from J, with 15 bases between. This CDR3 region has 14 residues. A note on this clone: Its target is not known.

The sequencing used peripheral blood, collected 28 days after the second AZD1222 dose. The rearrangement joins TRBV19 to TRBJ2-5; D might be TRBD1 (7 bases). The sequence was obtained from an adult who received the AZD1222 COVID-19 vaccine. In nucleotides, the CDR3 is TGTGCCAGTAAACGCAGGGGGGATAAAGAGACCCAGTACTTC. Translation gives CASKRRGDKETQYF.